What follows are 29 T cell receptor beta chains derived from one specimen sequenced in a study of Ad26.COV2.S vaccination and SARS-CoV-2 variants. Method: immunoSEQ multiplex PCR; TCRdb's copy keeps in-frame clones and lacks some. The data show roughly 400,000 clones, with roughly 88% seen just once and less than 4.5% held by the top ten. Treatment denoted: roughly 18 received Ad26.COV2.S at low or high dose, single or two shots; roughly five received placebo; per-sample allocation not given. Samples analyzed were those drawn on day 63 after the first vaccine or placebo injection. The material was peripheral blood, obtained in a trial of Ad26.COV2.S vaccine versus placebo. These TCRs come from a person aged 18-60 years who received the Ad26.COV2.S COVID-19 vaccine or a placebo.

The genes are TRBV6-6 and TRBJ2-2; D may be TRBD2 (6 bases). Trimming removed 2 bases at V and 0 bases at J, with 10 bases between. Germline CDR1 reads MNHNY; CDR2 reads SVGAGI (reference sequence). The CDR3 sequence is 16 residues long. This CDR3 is CASSYRGTANTGELFF. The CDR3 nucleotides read TGTGCCAGCAGTTACCGCGGGACGGCGAACACCGGGGAGCTGTTTTTT.

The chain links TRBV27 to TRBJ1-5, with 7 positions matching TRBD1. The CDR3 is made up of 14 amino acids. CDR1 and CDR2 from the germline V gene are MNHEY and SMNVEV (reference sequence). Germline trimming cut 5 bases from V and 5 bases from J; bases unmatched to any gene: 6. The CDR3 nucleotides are TGTGCCAGCAGTGCACTTGACAGGGATCAGCCCCAGCATTTT. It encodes CASSALDRDQPQHF.

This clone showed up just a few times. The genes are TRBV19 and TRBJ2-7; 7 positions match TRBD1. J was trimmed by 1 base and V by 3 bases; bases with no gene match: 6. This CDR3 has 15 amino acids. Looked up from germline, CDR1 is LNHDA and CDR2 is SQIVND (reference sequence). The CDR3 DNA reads TGTGCCAGTAGTATTGGACACAGGGGATCCTACGAGCAGTACTTC. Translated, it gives CASSIGHRGSYEQYF.

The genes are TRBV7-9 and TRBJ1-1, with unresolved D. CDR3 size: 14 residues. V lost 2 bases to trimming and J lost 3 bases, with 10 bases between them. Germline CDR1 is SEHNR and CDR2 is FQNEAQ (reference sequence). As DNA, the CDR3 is TGTGCCAGCAGCTTACGCCAGGAGGACACTGAAGCTTTCTTT. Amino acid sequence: CASSLRQEDTEAFF.

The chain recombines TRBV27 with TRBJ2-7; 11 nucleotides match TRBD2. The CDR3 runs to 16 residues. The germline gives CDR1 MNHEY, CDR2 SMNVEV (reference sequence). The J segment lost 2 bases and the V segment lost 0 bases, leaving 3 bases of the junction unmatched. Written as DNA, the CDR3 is TGTGCCAGCAGTTTATCTGGTAGCGGGAGGGCCTACGAGCAGTACTTC. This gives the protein CASSLSGSGRAYEQYF.

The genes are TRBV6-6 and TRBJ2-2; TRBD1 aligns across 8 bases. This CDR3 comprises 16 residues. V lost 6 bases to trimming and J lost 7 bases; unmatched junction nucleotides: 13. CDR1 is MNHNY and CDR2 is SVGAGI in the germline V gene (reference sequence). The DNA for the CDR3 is TGTGCCAGCAGCCAAGGACAGGGCAGGACCCACGGGGAGCTGTTTTTT. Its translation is CASSQGQGRTHGELFF.

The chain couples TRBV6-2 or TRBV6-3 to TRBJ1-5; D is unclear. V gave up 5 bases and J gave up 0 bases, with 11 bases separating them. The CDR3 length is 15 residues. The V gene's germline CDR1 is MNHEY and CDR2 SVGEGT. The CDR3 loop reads CASSTREYSNQPQHF. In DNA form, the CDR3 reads TGTGCCAGCAGTACTAGGGAGTATAGCAATCAGCCCCAGCATTTT.

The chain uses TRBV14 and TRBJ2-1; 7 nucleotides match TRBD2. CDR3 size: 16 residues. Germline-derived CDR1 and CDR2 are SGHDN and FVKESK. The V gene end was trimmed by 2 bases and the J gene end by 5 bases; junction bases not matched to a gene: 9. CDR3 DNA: TGTGCCAGCAGCCAACGGGCGGGAGTACCTAACAATGAGCAGTTCTTC. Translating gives CASSQRAGVPNNEQFF.

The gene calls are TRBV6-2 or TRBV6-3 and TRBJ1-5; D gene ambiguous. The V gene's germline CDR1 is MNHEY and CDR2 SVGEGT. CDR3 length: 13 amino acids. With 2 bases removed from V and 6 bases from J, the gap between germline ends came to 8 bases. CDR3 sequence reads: CASSYVLLQPQHF. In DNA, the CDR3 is TGTGCCAGCAGTTACGTATTGCTTCAGCCCCAGCATTTT.

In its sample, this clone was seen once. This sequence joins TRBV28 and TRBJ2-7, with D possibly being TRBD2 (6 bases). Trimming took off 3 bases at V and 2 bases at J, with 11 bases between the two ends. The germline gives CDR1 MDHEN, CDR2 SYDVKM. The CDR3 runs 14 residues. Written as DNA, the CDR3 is TGTGCCAGCAGTTTCGCCGGGGAGGCCTACGAGCAGTACTTC. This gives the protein CASSFAGEAYEQYF.

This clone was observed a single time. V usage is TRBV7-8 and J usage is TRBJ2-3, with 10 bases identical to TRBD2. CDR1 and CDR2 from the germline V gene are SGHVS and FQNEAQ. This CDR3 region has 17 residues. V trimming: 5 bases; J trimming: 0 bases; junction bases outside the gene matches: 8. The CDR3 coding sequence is TGTGCCAGCAGCCCTCTAAAGACTAGCGGGAGCACAGATACGCAGTATTTT. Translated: CASSPLKTSGSTDTQYF.

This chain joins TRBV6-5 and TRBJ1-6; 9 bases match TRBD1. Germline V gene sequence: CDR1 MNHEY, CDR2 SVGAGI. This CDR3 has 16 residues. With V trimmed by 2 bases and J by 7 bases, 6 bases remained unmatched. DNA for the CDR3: TGTGCCAGCAGTTACAAATACAGGGGGCCAAATTCACCCCTCCACTTT. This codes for CASSYKYRGPNSPLHF.

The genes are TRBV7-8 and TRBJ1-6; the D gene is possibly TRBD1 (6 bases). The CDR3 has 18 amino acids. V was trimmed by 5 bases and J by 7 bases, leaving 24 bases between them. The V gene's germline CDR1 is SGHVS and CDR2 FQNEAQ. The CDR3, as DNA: TGTGCCAGCAGCACGGGGGCGAGTCCAAAGGTTATAAATTCACCCCTCCACTTT. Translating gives CASSTGASPKVINSPLHF.

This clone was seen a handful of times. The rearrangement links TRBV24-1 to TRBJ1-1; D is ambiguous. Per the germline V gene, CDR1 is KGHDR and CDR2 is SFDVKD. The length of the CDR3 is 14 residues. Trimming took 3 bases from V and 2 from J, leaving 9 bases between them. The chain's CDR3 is CATSDSRFNTEAFF. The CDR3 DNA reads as TGTGCCACCAGTGATAGCCGCTTTAACACTGAAGCTTTCTTT.

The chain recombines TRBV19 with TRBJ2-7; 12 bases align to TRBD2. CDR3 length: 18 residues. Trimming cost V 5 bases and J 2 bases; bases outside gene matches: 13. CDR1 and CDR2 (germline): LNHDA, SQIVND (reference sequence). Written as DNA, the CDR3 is TGTGCCAGTAGTTCCTACACTCGACTAGCGGGAGATGCCTACGAGCAGTACTTC. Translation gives CASSSYTRLAGDAYEQYF.

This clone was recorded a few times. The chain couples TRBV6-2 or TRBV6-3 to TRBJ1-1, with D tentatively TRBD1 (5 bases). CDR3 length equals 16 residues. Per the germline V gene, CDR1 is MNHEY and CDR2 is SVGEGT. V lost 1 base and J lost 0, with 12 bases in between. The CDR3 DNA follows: TGTGCCAGCAGTTACTATGGGGGTCCCCTGAACACTGAAGCTTTCTTT. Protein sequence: CASSYYGGPLNTEAFF.

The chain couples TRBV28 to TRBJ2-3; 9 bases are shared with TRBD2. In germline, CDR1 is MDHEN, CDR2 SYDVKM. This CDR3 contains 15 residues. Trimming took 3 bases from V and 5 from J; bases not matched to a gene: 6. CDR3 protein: CASSLGNSGRDTQYF. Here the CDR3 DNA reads TGTGCCAGCAGTTTGGGGAATAGCGGGAGAGATACGCAGTATTTT.

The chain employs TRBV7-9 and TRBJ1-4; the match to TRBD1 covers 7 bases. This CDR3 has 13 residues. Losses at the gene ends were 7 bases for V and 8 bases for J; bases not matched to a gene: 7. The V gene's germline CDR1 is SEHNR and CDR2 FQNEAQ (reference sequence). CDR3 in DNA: TGTGCCAGCAACCCCAGGGGGGACGAAAAACTGTTTTTT. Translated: CASNPRGDEKLFF.

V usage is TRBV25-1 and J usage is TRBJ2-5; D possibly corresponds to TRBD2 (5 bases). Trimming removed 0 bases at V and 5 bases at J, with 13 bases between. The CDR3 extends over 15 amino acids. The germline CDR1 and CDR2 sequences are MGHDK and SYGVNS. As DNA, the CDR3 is TGTGCCAGCAGTGAATACGGTGGGAGATTGGAGACCCAGTACTTC. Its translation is CASSEYGGRLETQYF. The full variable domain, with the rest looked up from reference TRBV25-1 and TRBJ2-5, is EADIYQTPRYLVIGTGKKITLECSQTMGHDKMYWYQQDPGMELHLIHYSYGVNSTEKGDLSSESTVSRIRTEHFPLTLESARPSHTSQYLCASSEYGGRLETQYFGPGTRLLVL.

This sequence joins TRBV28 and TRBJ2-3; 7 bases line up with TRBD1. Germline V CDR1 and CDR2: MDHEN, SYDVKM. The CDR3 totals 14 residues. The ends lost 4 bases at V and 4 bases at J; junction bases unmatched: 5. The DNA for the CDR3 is TGTGCCAGCAGTTCGCAGACAGGGTCAGATACGCAGTATTTT. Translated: CASSSQTGSDTQYF.

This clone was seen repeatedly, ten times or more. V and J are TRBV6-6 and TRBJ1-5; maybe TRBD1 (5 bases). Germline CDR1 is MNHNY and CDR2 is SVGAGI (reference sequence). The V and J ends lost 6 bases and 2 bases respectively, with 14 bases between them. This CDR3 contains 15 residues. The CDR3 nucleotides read TGTGCCAGCAGGACTCAGGTACAGGGCAATCAGCCCCAGCATTTT. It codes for CASRTQVQGNQPQHF.

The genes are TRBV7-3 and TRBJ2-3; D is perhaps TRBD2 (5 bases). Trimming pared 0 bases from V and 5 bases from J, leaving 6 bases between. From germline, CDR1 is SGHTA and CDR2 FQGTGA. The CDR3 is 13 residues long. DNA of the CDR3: TGTGCCAGCAGCTTAACGAGGGTAGATACGCAGTATTTT. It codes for CASSLTRVDTQYF.

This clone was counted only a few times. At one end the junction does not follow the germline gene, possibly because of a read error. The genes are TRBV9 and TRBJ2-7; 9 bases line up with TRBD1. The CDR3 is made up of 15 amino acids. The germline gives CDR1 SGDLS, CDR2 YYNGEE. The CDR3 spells CASTKEGTGPPDLNF. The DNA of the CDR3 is TGTGCCAGCACCAAAGAAGGGACAGGGCCACCTGATCTTAACTTC.

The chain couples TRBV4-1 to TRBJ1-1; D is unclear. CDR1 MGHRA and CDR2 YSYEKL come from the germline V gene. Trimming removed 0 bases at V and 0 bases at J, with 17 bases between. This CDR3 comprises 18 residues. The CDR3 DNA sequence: TGCGCCAGCAGCCAAGATTATGCACAGTCGTTCATGAACACTGAAGCTTTCTTT. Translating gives CASSQDYAQSFMNTEAFF.

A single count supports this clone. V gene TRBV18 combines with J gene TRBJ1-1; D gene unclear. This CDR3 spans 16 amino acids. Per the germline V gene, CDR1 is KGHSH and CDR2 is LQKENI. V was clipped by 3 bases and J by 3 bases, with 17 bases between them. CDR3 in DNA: TGTGCCAGCTCACCCCTCAATTCGGGATCCTACACTGAAGCTTTCTTT. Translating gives CASSPLNSGSYTEAFF.

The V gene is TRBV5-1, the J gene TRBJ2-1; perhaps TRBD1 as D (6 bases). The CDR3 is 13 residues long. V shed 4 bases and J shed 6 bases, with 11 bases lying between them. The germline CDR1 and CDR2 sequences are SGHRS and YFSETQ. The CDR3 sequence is CASSIGQSNEQFF. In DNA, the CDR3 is TGCGCCAGCAGCATCGGACAGTCCAATGAGCAGTTCTTC.

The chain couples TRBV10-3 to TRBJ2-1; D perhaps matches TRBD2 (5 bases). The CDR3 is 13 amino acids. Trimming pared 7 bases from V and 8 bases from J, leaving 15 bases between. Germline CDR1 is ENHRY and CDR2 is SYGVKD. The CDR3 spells CAIKLVASDEQFF. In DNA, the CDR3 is TGTGCCATCAAGTTGGTAGCGAGCGATGAGCAGTTCTTC.

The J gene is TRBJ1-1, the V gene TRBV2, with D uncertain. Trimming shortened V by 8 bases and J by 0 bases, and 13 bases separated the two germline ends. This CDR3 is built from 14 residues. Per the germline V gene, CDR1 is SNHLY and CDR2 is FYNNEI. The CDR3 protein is CASRRDEMNTEAFF. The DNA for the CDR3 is TGTGCCAGCCGTAGAGACGAGATGAACACTGAAGCTTTCTTT.

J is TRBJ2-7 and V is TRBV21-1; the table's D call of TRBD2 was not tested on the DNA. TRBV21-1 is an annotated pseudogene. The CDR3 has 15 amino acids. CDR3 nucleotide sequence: TGTGCCAGCAGCAAAAGGTGGGGGAGGGCGGGAGAGCAGTACTTC. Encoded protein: CASSKRWGRAGEQYF.